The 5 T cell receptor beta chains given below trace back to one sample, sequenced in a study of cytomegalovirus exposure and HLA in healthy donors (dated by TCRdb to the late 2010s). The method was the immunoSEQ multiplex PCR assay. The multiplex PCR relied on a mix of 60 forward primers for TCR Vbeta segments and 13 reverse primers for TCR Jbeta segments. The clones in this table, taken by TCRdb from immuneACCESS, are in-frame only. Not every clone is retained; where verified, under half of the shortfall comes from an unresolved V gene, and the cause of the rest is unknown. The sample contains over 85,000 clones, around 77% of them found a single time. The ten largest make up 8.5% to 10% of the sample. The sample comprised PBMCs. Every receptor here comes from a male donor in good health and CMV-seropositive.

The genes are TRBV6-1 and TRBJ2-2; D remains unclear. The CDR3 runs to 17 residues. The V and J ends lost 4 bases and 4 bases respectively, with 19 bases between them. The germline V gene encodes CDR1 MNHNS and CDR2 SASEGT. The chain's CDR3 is CASSVRPRWSGTGELFF. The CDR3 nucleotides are TGTGCCAGCAGTGTGAGGCCCCGGTGGAGTGGCACCGGGGAGCTGTTTTTT.

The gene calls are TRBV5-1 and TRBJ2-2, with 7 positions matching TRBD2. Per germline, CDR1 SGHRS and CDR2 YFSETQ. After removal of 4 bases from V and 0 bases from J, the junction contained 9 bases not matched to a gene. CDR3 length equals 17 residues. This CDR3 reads CASSPSPSGANTGELFF. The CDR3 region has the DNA TGCGCCAGCAGCCCAAGCCCGAGCGGGGCGAACACCGGGGAGCTGTTTTTT.

This chain's CDR3 is CATTFPGTGEYF. The CDR3 DNA follows: TGTGCCACCACCTTTCCCGGGACAGGGGAGTACTTC. The chain joins TRBV28 to TRBJ2-4; 10 bases match TRBD1. The CDR3 has 12 amino acids. Germline V gene sequence: CDR1 MDHEN, CDR2 SYDVKM. Trimming took 10 bases from V and 14 from J; bases not matched to a gene: 11.

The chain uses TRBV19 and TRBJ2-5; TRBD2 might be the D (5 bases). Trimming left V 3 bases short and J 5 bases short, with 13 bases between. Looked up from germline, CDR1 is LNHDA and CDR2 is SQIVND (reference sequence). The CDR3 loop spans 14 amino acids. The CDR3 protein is CASSIPGPGETQYF. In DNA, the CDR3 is TGTGCCAGTAGTATTCCTGGCCCGGGGGAGACCCAGTACTTC.

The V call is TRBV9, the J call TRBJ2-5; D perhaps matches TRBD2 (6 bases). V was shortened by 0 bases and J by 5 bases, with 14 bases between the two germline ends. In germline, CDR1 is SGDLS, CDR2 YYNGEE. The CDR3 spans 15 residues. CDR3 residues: CASSVAPTSGETQYF. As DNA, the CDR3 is TGTGCCAGCAGCGTAGCCCCGACCAGCGGGGAGACCCAGTACTTC.